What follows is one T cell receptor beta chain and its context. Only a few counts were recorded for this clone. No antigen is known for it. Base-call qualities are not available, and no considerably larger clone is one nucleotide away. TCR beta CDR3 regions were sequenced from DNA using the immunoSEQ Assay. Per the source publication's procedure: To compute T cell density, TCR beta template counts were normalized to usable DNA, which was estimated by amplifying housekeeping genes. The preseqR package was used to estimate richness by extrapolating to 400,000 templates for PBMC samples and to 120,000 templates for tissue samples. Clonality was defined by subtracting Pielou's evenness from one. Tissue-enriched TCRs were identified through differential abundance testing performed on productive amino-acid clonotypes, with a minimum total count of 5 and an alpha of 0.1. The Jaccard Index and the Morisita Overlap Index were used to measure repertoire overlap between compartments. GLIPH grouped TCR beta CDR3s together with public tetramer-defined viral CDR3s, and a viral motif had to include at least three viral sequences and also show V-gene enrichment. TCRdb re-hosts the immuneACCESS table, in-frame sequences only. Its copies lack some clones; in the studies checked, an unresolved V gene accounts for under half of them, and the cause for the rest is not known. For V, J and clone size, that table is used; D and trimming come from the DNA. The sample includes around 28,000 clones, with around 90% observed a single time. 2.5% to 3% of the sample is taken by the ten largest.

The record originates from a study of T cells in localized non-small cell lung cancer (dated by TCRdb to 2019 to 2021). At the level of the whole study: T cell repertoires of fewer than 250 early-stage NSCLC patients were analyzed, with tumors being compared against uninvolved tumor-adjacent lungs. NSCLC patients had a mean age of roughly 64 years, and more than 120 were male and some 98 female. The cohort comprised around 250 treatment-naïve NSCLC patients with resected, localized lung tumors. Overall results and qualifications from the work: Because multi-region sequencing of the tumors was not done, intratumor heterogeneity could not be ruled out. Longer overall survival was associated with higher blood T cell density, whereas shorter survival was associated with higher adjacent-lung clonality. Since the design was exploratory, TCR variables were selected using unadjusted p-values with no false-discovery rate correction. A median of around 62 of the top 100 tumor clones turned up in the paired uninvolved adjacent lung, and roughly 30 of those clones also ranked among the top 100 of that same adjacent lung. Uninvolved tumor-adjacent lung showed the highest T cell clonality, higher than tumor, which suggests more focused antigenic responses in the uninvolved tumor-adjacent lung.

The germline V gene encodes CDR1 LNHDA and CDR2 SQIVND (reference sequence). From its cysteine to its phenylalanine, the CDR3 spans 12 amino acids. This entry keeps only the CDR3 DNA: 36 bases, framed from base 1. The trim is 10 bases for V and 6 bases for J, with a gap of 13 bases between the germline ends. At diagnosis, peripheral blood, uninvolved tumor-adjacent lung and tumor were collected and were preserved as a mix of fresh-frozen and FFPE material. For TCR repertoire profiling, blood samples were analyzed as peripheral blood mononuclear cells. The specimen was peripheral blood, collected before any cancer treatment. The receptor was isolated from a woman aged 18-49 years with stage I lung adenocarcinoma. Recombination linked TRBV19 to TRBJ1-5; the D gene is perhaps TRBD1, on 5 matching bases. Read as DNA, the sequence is TGTGCCACCGGGACCGGTCGTCAGCCCCAGCATTTT. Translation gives CATGTGRQPQHF.